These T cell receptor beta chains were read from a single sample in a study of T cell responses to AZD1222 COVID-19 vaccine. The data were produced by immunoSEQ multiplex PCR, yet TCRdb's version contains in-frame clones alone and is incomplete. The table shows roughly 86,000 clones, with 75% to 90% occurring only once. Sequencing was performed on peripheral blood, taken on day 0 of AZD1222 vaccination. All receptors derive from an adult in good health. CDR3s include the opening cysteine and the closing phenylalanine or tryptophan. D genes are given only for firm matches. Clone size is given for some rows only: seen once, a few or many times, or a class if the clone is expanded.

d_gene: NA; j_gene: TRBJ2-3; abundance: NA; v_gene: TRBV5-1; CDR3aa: CASSLRADTQYF; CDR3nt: TGCGCCAGCAGCTTGAGGGCAGATACGCAGTATTTT
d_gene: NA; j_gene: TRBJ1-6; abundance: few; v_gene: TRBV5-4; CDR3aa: CASSSYRELNSPLHF; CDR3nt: TGTGCCAGCAGCTCTTACAGAGAACTCAATTCACCCCTCCACTTT
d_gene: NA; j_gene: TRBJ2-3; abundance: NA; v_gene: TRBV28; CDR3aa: CASSFAGTSSTDTQYF; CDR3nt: TGTGCCAGCAGTTTCGCCGGGACATCTAGCACAGATACGCAGTATTTT
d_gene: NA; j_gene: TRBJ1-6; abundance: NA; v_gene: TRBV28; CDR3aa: CASTPSGSYNSPLHF; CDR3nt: TGTGCCAGCACTCCTTCGGGGTCCTATAATTCACCCCTCCACTTT
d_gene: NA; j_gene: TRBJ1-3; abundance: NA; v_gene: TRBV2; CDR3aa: CASRRSGNTIYF; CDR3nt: TGTGCCAGTCGTAGGTCTGGAAACACCATATATTTT
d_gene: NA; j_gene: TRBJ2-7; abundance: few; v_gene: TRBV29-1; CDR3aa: CSVESVLGEQYF; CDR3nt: TGCAGCGTTGAATCCGTCCTGGGGGAGCAGTACTTC
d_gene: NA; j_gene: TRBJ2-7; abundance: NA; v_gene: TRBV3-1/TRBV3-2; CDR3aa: CASSPRGWQVADEQYF; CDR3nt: TGTGCCAGCAGCCCAAGAGGTTGGCAGGTGGCGGACGAGCAGTACTTC
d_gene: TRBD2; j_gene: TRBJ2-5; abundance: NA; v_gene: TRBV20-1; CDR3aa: CSASDSGEETQYF; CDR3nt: TGCAGTGCTAGTGATAGCGGGGAAGAGACCCAGTACTTC
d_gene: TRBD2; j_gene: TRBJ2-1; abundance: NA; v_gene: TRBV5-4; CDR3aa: CASSSASSGNVANEQFF; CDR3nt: TGTGCCAGCAGCTCAGCCTCTAGCGGGAATGTCGCCAATGAGCAGTTCTTC
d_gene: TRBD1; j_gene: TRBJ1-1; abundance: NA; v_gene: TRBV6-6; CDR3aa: CASSMTGGNTEAFF; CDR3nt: TGTGCCAGCAGCATGACAGGGGGGAACACTGAAGCTTTCTTT
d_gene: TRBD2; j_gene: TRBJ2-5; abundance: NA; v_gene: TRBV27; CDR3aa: CASSPRGGRGQETQYF; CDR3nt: TGTGCCAGCAGTCCCCGGGGGGGCCGAGGTCAAGAGACCCAGTACTTC
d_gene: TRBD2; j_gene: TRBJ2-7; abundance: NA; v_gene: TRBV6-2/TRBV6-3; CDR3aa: CASSLTSGSAEQYF; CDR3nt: TGTGCCAGCAGTCTGACTAGCGGGTCTGCCGAGCAGTACTTC
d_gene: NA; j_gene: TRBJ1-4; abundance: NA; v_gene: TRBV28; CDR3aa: CASSWGGSTNEKLFF; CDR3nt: TGTGCCAGCAGTTGGGGGGGTTCAACTAATGAAAAACTGTTTTTT
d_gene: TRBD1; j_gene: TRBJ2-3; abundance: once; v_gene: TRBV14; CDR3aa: CASSLLGQGWSDTQYF; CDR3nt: TGTGCCAGCAGCCTCCTAGGACAGGGATGGTCAGATACGCAGTATTTT
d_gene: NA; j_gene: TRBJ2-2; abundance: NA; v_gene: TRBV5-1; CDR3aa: CASSWGRANTGELFF; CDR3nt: TGCGCCAGCAGCTGGGGACGCGCGAACACCGGGGAGCTGTTTTTT
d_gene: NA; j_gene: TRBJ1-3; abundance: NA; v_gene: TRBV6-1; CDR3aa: CASSEARQNSGNTIYF; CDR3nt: TGTGCCAGCAGTGAAGCGCGGCAGAACTCTGGAAACACCATATATTTT
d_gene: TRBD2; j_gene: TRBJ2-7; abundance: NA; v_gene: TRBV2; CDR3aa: CASSEQAGGPYEQYF; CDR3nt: TGTGCCAGCAGTGAGCAAGCGGGAGGGCCCTACGAGCAGTACTTC
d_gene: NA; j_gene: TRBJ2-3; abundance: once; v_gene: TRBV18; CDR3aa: CASSPPWRDTDTQYF; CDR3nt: TGTGCCAGCTCACCACCATGGAGGGACACAGATACGCAGTATTTT
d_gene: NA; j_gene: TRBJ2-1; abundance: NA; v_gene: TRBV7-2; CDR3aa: CASSLHGGPQFF; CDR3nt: TGTGCCAGCAGCTTACACGGGGGGCCGCAGTTCTTC
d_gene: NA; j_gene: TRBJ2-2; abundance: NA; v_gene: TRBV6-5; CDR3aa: CASGAGKHTGELFF; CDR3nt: TGTGCCAGCGGGGCAGGCAAACACACCGGGGAGCTGTTTTTT
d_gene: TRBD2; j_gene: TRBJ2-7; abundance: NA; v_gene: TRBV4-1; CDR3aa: CASSQGASGSSYEQYF; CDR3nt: TGCGCCAGCAGCCAGGGTGCTAGCGGGAGTAGCTACGAGCAGTACTTC
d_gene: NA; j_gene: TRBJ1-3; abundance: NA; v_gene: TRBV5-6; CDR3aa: CASTNRGGHFLYF; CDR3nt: TGTGCCAGCACCAATAGGGGAGGACACTTTCTATATTTT
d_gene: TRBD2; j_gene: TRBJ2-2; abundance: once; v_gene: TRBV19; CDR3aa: CASSKLAGGRGGELFF; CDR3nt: TGTGCCAGTAGTAAGCTAGCGGGAGGACGGGGCGGGGAGCTGTTTTTT